Shown below are 4 T cell receptor beta chains from a single sample sequenced in a study of CXCR3-negative and CXCR3-positive naive CD8 T cells. UMI-labeled 5' RACE yielded the TRB cDNA libraries. TCRdb reprocessed the 5' RACE reads and stores each CDR3 protein as one record, lacking DNA. This listing includes approximately 74,000 distinct CDR3 sequences. Sequencing was performed on naive CXCR3- CD8+ T cells from blood. Described subset: CD45RO-CCR7+CD27+CD95- naive CD8+ T cells lacking CXCR3 (TNR3-). These TCRs come from a human donor in good health. Some clones in this sample may be carry-over from other donors' samples.

This CDR3 is CASSLSPRGQGHEQFF. The chain couples TRBV7-6 to TRBJ2-1; the TCRdb D gene call, TRBD1, has no DNA to confirm it. CDR3 size: 16 residues. The germline V gene encodes CDR1 SGHVS and CDR2 FNYEAQ.

The chain has TRBV29-1 and TRBJ2-1; without DNA, the TCRdb call of TRBD2 cannot be checked. The germline V gene has CDR1 SQVTM and CDR2 ANQGSEA. The CDR3 sequence is 16 residues long. CDR3 amino acids: CSVLPGTSGRYNEQFF.

This chain uses TRBV7-9 with TRBJ2-7; as DNA is missing, the TRBD1 call by TCRdb cannot be tested. The CDR3 spans 14 residues. Germline V gene sequence: CDR1 SEHNR, CDR2 FQNEAQ (reference sequence). The CDR3 loop is CASSTDRRAYEQYF. Full variable domain (remainder filled in from reference TRBV7-9 and TRBJ2-7): DTGVSQNPRHKITKRGQNVTFRCDPISEHNRLYWYRQTLGQGPEFLTYFQNEAQLEKSRLLSDRFSAERPKGSFSTLEIQRTEQGDSAMYLCASSTDRRAYEQYFGPGTRLTVT.

The chain is built from TRBV13 and TRBJ1-1; the TRBD1 assignment by TCRdb is unverifiable without DNA. The V gene's germline CDR1 is PRHDT and CDR2 FYEKMQ (reference sequence). The CDR3 has 17 residues. CDR3: CASSNRGGSGWNTEAFF. Drawing the rest from reference TRBV13 and TRBJ1-1, the complete variable domain is AAGVIQSPRHLIKEKRETATLKCYPIPRHDTVYWYQQGPGQDPQFLISFYEKMQSDKGSIPDRFSAQQFSDYHSELNMSSLELGDSALYFCASSNRGGSGWNTEAFFGQGTRLTVV.